This entry lists 27 T cell receptor beta chains sequenced from one sample in a study of somatic mutations in cytotoxic T cells in rheumatoid arthritis. Using immunoSEQ multiplex PCR, the repertoire was profiled, and TCRdb retains in-frame clones only, with some absent. The sample shows 5,500 to 6,500 clones, around four fifths of them seen only once. Sequenced material: CD8+ T cells sorted from blood. The receptors stem from a woman aged 45-65 years with rheumatoid arthritis.

The chain uses TRBV5-8 and TRBJ1-3; TRBD1 is a possible D gene (5 bases). Between the trimmed V and J ends, which lost 0 bases and 0 bases, there was a span of 10 bases. The CDR3 is 16 amino acids. Germline V gene data show CDR1 as SGHTS and CDR2 as YDEGEE. Here the CDR3 reads CASSLGDSSSGNTIYF. The CDR3 DNA reads TGTGCCAGCAGCTTGGGGGACTCGAGCTCTGGAAACACCATATATTTT. The full variable domain, completed using reference TRBV5-8 and TRBJ1-3, is EAGVTQSPTHLIKTRGQQATLRCSPISGHTSVYWYQQALGLGLQFLLWYDEGEERNRGNFPPRFSGRQFPNYSSELNVNALELEDSALYLCASSLGDSSSGNTIYFGEGSWLTVV.

This chain connects TRBV11-2 to TRBJ1-2, with D maybe TRBD1 (5 bases). Trimming removed 4 bases from V and 3 bases from J, with 15 bases in between. The CDR3 consists of 15 residues. CDR1 SGHAT and CDR2 FQNNGV come from the germline V gene. CDR3 in amino acids: CASSSGAGVHYGYTF. The CDR3 nucleotides read TGTGCCAGCAGCTCCGGGGCGGGGGTGCACTATGGCTACACCTTC. Full variable domain (rest looked up from reference TRBV11-2 and TRBJ1-2): EAGVAQSPRYKIIEKRQSVAFWCNPISGHATLYWYQQILGQGPKLLIQFQNNGVVDDSQLPKDRFSAERLKGVDSTLKIQPAKLEDSAVYLCASSSGAGVHYGYTFGSGTRLTVV.

The chain employs TRBV27 and TRBJ2-1, with D unclear. CDR1 and CDR2 from the germline V gene are MNHEY and SMNVEV (reference sequence). The ends were cut back, 6 bases at V and 6 bases at J, with 18 bases in the middle. The CDR3 spans 15 residues. The CDR3 bases are TGTGCCAGCAGCCCGACCCGAGGATTGTCCAATGAGCAGTTCTTC. Translated: CASSPTRGLSNEQFF.

This sequence joins TRBV7-9 and TRBJ1-3; D call uncertain. The germline V gene encodes CDR1 SEHNR and CDR2 FQNEAQ (reference sequence). This CDR3 spans 14 amino acids. V was shortened by 4 bases and J by 4 bases, with 11 bases between the two germline ends. The CDR3 DNA sequence: TGTGCCAGCAGCTCATCAATAGAAGGAAACACCATATATTTT. Residues: CASSSSIEGNTIYF.

This rearrangement joins TRBV27 to TRBJ2-1, with a tentative D call TRBD2 (6 bases). Germline assignment: CDR1 MNHEY and CDR2 SMNVEV (reference sequence). V lost 2 bases, J lost 7 bases, and 6 bases lay in between. The CDR3 length is 12 residues. The CDR3 region has the DNA TGTGCCAGCAGTTTACGGGGGAATGAGCAGTTCTTC. Translating gives CASSLRGNEQFF.

The chain has TRBV14 and TRBJ2-3; D might be TRBD2 (5 bases). Trimming pared 0 bases from V and 1 base from J, leaving 8 bases between. The germline CDR1 and CDR2 sequences are SGHDN and FVKESK. The CDR3 length is 15 residues. The CDR3 DNA is TGTGCCAGCAGCCAAGAAGGTAGCGGCACAGATACGCAGTATTTT. This codes for CASSQEGSGTDTQYF.

The chain recombines TRBV14 with TRBJ2-1, with TRBD2 identical over 7 bases. The CDR3 contains 13 residues. J was trimmed by 7 bases and V by 1 base; bases with no gene match: 1. Germline loops: CDR1 SGHDN, CDR2 FVKESK. CDR3: CASSQAGGNEQFF. In DNA, the CDR3 is TGTGCCAGCAGCCAAGCGGGGGGAAATGAGCAGTTCTTC.

The rearrangement links TRBV2 to TRBJ2-1, with 9 nucleotides matching TRBD1. The CDR3 is 19 amino acids. With V trimmed by 8 bases and J by 4 bases, 21 bases remained unmatched. Germline assignment: CDR1 SNHLY and CDR2 FYNNEI. The CDR3 protein is CASGGDRDSRSGTYNEQFF. DNA for the CDR3: TGTGCCAGCGGGGGGGACAGGGACTCTAGAAGCGGGACGTACAATGAGCAGTTCTTC.

The genes are TRBV9 and TRBJ2-1, with 9 bases lining up with TRBD2. Germline trimming cut 4 bases from V and 3 bases from J; bases unmatched to any gene: 8. Germline loops: CDR1 SGDLS, CDR2 YYNGEE. The CDR3 covers 16 residues. CDR3 protein: CASSTPSSGDYNEQFF. For the CDR3, the DNA is TGTGCCAGCAGCACTCCGTCTAGCGGGGACTACAATGAGCAGTTCTTC.

The J gene is TRBJ1-1, the V gene TRBV28; TRBD1 might be the D (5 bases). CDR3 length: 13 amino acids. Between the trimmed V and J ends, which lost 6 bases and 3 bases, there was a span of 11 bases. Germline lookup yields CDR1 MDHEN and CDR2 SYDVKM. The chain's CDR3 is CASRIPGDTEAFF. The CDR3 DNA follows: TGTGCCAGCAGGATTCCGGGGGACACTGAAGCTTTCTTT.

The chain carries TRBV9 and TRBJ2-5, with TRBD1 identical over 7 bases. Germline V gene lookup returns CDR1 SGDLS and CDR2 YYNGEE. Trimming removed 3 bases from V and 2 bases from J; junction bases left unmatched: 10. CDR3 length: 16 amino acids. CDR3 amino acids: CASSAGQLALQETQYF. CDR3 in DNA: TGTGCCAGCAGCGCGGGACAGCTAGCACTACAAGAGACCCAGTACTTC. Drawing the rest from reference TRBV9 and TRBJ2-5, the complete variable domain is DSGVTQTPKHLITATGQRVTLRCSPRSGDLSVYWYQQSLDQGLQFLIQYYNGEERAKGNILERFSAQQFPDLHSELNLSSLELGDSALYFCASSAGQLALQETQYFGPGTRLLVL.

V and J are TRBV27 and TRBJ2-1; tentative D call: TRBD2 (6 bases). The CDR3 is made up of 14 amino acids. V lost 2 bases to trimming and J lost 7 bases, with 12 bases between them. Looked up from germline, CDR1 is MNHEY and CDR2 is SMNVEV (reference sequence). CDR3 sequence: CASSLTTSPNEQFF. The CDR3 nucleotides read TGTGCCAGCAGTTTAACAACTAGCCCAAATGAGCAGTTCTTC.

The chain carries TRBV2 and TRBJ2-5; TRBD2 matches at 10 bases. With V trimmed by 4 bases and J by 1 base, 6 bases remained unmatched. Germline values: CDR1 SNHLY, CDR2 FYNNEI. This CDR3 is 16 amino acids long. In nucleotides, the CDR3 is TGTGCCAGCAGTGTCAGGGCTAGCGGGGGCCAAGAGACCCAGTACTTC. This translates into CASSVRASGGQETQYF.

This rearrangement joins TRBV30 to TRBJ1-3; no firm D call. Germline lookup yields CDR1 GTSNPN and CDR2 SVGIG (reference sequence). This CDR3 is built from 15 residues. Trimming cost V 0 bases and J 0 bases, with 9 bases left between them. CDR3 amino acids: CAWSVDGSSGNTIYF. The CDR3 region has the DNA TGTGCCTGGAGTGTAGACGGGAGCTCTGGAAACACCATATATTTT. Full variable domain (rest looked up from reference TRBV30 and TRBJ1-3): SQTIHQWPATLVQPVGSPLSLECTVEGTSNPNLYWYRQAAGRGLQLLFYSVGIGQISSEVPQNLSASRPQDRQFILSSKKLLLSDSGFYLCAWSVDGSSGNTIYFGEGSWLTVV.

CDR3 in amino acids: CASSPTGLDEQFF. The CDR3 bases are TGTGCCAGCAGCCCCACGGGACTAGATGAGCAGTTCTTC. V is TRBV9 and J is TRBJ2-1; TRBD2 matches at 8 bases. The CDR3 loop spans 13 amino acids. After removal of 4 bases from V and 8 bases from J, the junction contained 5 bases not matched to a gene. Per germline, CDR1 SGDLS and CDR2 YYNGEE.

This clone came up once. The V call is TRBV28, the J call TRBJ2-5, with D possibly matching TRBD1 (6 bases). This CDR3 spans 13 amino acids. Trimming removed 7 bases at V and 4 bases at J, with 13 bases between. Germline loops: CDR1 MDHEN, CDR2 SYDVKM. CDR3 in amino acids: CASMGDTPETQYF. The CDR3 region has the DNA TGTGCCAGCATGGGGGACACACCAGAGACCCAGTACTTC.

The chain is built from TRBV19 and TRBJ1-4, with a weak D call TRBD1 (6 bases). This CDR3 comprises 15 residues. Trimming cost V 9 bases and J 3 bases, with 17 bases left between them. Germline CDR1 reads LNHDA; CDR2 reads SQIVND (reference sequence). Written as DNA, the CDR3 is TGTGCCAGCAATTGGGGGCTTGGGGCTAATGAAAAACTGTTTTTT. It specifies CASNWGLGANEKLFF.

This clone was recorded once. The rearrangement uses TRBV7-6 and TRBJ2-7; D unclear. The CDR3 extends over 14 amino acids. The germline gives CDR1 SGHVS, CDR2 FNYEAQ. Trimming removed 3 bases at V and 7 bases at J, with 16 bases between. CDR3 nucleotides: TGTGCCAGCAGCTTTCAGGCAGTCTCACGGGAGCAGTACTTC. It specifies CASSFQAVSREQYF.

This chain connects TRBV28 to TRBJ2-1; 7 bases are shared with TRBD2. The V segment lost 6 bases and the J segment 6 bases; nucleotides outside the gene matches: 8. The CDR3 has 14 amino acids. Germline-derived CDR1 and CDR2 are MDHEN and SYDVKM. CDR3 DNA: TGTGCCAGCAGGGGACTACCCTCGTTCAATGAGCAGTTCTTC. This gives the protein CASRGLPSFNEQFF.

This clone turned up a few times. CDR3: CANQIQADTQYF. The CDR3 DNA reads as TGTGCCAACCAAATTCAGGCAGATACGCAGTATTTT. This sequence joins TRBV7-9 and TRBJ2-3; D is undetermined. The germline V and J ends were trimmed by 10 bases and 4 bases, with 12 bases remaining between them. The germline V gene encodes CDR1 SEHNR and CDR2 FQNEAQ (reference sequence). CDR3 length: 12 amino acids.

V and J are TRBV6-5 and TRBJ1-1, with 7 bases aligning to TRBD1. Germline assignment: CDR1 MNHEY and CDR2 SVGAGI. The CDR3 runs to 13 residues. V lost 10 bases to trimming and J lost 1 base; unmatched junction nucleotides: 6. CDR3 sequence: CATRQGENTEAFF. The DNA of the CDR3 is TGTGCCACTCGACAGGGAGAGAACACTGAAGCTTTCTTT.

This chain links TRBV7-6 with TRBJ2-2; no reliable D call. This CDR3 contains 17 residues. In germline, CDR1 is SGHVS, CDR2 FNYEAQ. V was shortened by 4 bases and J by 6 bases, with 21 bases between the two germline ends. This CDR3 reads CASSSYPPPGDPGELFF. CDR3 coding DNA: TGTGCCAGCAGCTCCTACCCTCCCCCGGGTGATCCCGGGGAGCTGTTTTTT.

The CDR3 DNA is TGTGCCAGCAGCTTGAGGACAGGGGATTCTTTTGAAAAACTGTTTTTT. This sequence encodes CASSLRTGDSFEKLFF. The rearrangement joins TRBV7-6 to TRBJ1-4; 9 nucleotides line up with TRBD1. V lost 3 bases, J lost 7 bases, and 9 bases stayed unmatched. Germline V lookup: CDR1 SGHVS, CDR2 FNYEAQ. This CDR3 comprises 16 residues.

The V call is TRBV7-6, the J call TRBJ2-5; tentative D call: TRBD2 (5 bases). Between the trimmed V and J ends, which lost 8 bases and 5 bases, there was a span of 6 bases. Per germline, CDR1 SGHVS and CDR2 FNYEAQ. The CDR3 spans 10 residues. In nucleotides, the CDR3 is TGTGCCAGCGGCGGGGAGACCCAGTACTTC. This codes for CASGGETQYF.

In DNA form, the CDR3 reads TGTGCCAGCAGGACCCGTGGCGGGAGTAGCTACAATGAGCAGTTCTTC. Translated, it gives CASRTRGGSSYNEQFF. The chain uses TRBV5-8 and TRBJ2-1; 7 bases line up with TRBD2. The CDR3 sequence is 16 residues long. V trimming: 5 bases; J trimming: 3 bases; junction bases outside the gene matches: 11. In germline, CDR1 is SGHTS, CDR2 YDEGEE.

V gene TRBV9 combines with J gene TRBJ2-6, with D possibly being TRBD2 (5 bases). Germline V CDR1 and CDR2: SGDLS, YYNGEE. V dropped 1 base and J dropped 0 bases, with 8 bases sitting between them. This CDR3 has 16 amino acids. For the CDR3, the DNA is TGTGCCAGCAGCGTAAGCGGAAGCTCTGGGGCCAACGTCCTGACTTTC. It yields the protein CASSVSGSSGANVLTF.

The rearrangement uses TRBV4-1 and TRBJ1-1; TRBD1 might be the D (5 bases). Germline lookup yields CDR1 MGHRA and CDR2 YSYEKL. Deletions cut 0 bases from V and 8 bases from J, with 10 bases between. This CDR3 spans 13 amino acids. The CDR3 sequence: CASSQEGGTEAFF. The CDR3 DNA sequence: TGCGCCAGCAGCCAAGAGGGCGGGACCGAAGCTTTCTTT.